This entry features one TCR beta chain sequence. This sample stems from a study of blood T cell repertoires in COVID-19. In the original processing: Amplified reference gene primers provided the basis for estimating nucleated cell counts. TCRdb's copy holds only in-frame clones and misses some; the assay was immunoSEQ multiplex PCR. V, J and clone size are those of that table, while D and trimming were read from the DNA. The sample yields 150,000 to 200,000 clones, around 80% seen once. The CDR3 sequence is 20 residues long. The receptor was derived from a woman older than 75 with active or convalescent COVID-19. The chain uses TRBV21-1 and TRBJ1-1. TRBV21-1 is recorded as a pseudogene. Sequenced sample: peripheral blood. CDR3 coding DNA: TGTGCCAGCAGCAAATTAATAATTAACTTCGAGCGGAATTGTAGGACTGAAGCTTTCTTT. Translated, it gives CASSKLIINFERNCRTEAFF.